This T cell receptor beta chain was sequenced in a study of blood T cells in healthy people across ages. Whole-study context: About one barcoded beta molecule was captured per two T cells (by template switching).

This CDR3 is built from 15 residues. Germline values: CDR1 DFQATT, CDR2 SNEGSKA (reference sequence). Trimming removed 6 bases at V and 2 bases at J, with 19 bases between. General observations from the study: Any changes in expanded clonotypes were possibly confounded, as donor CMV status remained unknown.

In terms of origin and age, donors were healthy Caucasian individuals from Russia aged about 6 to 100. This clonotype was observed once. Its antigen is as yet unknown. A J-beta primer mix and a sample-barcoded 5' primer were used in a second PCR of about 7 to 12 cycles. The template-switch adaptor, which had 12 random nucleotides, put a tag on each cDNA molecule. MiXCR, applied by TCRdb to the 5' RACE reads, yields one record per CDR3 protein. Of fewer than 1,000,000 distinct CDR3 sequences listed, roughly 44% were seen once; the top ten hold approximately 20%. The chain is built from TRBV20-1 and TRBJ2-5; TRBD1 is a possible D gene (6 bases). The clonotype was recovered from a man aged 60 to 69 in good health. Material for sequencing was blood. CDR3 DNA: TGCAGTGCCAGCTATGAACAGGGACGTCAAGAGACCCAGTACTTC. This gives the protein CSASYEQGRQETQYF.